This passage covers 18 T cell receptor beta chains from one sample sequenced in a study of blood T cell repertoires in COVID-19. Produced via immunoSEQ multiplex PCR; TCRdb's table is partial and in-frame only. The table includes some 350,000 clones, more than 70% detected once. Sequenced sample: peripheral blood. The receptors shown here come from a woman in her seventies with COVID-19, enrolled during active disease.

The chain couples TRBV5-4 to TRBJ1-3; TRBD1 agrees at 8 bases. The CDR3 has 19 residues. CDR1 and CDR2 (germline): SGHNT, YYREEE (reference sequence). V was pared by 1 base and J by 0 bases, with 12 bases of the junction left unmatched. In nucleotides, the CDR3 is TGTGCCAGCAGCTTGTTATCCAAAACCGACAGGGGCTCTGGAAACACCATATATTTT. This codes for CASSLLSKTDRGSGNTIYF.

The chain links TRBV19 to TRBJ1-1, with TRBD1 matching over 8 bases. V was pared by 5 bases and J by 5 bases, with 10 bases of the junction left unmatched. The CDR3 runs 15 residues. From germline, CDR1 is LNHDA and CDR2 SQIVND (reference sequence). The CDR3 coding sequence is TGTGCCAGTAGTTCGACCGACAGGGGCCGAACTGAAGCTTTCTTT. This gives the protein CASSSTDRGRTEAFF.

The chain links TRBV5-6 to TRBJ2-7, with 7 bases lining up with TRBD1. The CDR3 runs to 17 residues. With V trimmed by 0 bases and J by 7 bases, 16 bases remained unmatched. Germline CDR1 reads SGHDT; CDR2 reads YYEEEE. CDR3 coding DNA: TGTGCCAGCAGCTTGGTGGTTACGGAGAGGGGGCGAGTTGAGCAGTACTTC. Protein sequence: CASSLVVTERGRVEQYF.

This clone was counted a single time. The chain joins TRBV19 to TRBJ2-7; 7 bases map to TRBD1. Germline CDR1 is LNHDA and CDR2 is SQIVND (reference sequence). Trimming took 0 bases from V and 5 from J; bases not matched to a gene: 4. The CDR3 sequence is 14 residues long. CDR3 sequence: CASSIDDRDNEQYF. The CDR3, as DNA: TGTGCCAGTAGTATAGATGACAGGGATAACGAGCAGTACTTC. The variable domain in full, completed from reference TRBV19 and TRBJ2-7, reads DGGITQSPKYLFRKEGQNVTLSCEQNLNHDAMYWYRQDPGQGLRLIYYSQIVNDFQKGDIAEGYSVSREKKESFPLTVTSAQKNPTAFYLCASSIDDRDNEQYFGPGTRLTVT.

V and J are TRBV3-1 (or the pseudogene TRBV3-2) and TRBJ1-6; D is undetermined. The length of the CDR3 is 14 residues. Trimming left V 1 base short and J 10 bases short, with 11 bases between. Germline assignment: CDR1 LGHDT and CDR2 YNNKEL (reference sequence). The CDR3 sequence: CASSQGGSGSPLHF. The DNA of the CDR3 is TGTGCCAGCAGCCAAGGCGGTTCGGGATCACCCCTCCACTTT.

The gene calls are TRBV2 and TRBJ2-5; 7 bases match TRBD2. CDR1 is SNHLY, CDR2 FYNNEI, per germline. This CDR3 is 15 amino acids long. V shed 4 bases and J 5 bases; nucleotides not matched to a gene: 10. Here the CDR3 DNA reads TGTGCCAGCAGTGCGGGCACGGGGGGAACGGAGACCCAGTACTTC. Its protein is CASSAGTGGTETQYF.

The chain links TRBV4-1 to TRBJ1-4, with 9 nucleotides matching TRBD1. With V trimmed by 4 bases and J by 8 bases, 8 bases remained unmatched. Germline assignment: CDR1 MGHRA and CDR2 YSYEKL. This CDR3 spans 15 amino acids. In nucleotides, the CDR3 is TGCGCCAGCAGCCCTCGGGGACAGGGAAACGAAAAACTGTTTTTT. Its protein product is CASSPRGQGNEKLFF.

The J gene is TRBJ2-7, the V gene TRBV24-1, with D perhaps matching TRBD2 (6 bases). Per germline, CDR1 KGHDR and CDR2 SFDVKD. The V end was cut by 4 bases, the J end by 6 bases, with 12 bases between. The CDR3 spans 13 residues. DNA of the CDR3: TGTGCCACCAGTGACCCCAGTAGCGGCGAGCAGTACTTC. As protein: CATSDPSSGEQYF.

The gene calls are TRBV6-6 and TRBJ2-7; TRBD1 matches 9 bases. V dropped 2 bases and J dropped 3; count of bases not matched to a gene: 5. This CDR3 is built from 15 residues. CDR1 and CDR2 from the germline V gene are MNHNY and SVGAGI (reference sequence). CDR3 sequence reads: CASSYVDRGLYEQYF. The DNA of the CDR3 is TGTGCCAGCAGTTACGTGGACAGGGGCCTCTACGAGCAGTACTTC.

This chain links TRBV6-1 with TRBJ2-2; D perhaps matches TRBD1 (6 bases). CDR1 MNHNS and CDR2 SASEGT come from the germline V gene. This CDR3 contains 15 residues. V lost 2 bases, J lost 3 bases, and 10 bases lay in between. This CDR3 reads CASSENRDYTGELFF. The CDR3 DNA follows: TGTGCCAGCAGTGAAAACAGGGATTACACCGGGGAGCTGTTTTTT.

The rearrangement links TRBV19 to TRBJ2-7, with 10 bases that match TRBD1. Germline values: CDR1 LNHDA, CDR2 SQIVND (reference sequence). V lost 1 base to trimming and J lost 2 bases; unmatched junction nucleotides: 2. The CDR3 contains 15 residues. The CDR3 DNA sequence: TGTGCCAGTAGTATAGGGACAGGGGGTACCTACGAGCAGTACTTC. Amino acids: CASSIGTGGTYEQYF. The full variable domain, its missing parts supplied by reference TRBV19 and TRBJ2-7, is DGGITQSPKYLFRKEGQNVTLSCEQNLNHDAMYWYRQDPGQGLRLIYYSQIVNDFQKGDIAEGYSVSREKKESFPLTVTSAQKNPTAFYLCASSIGTGGTYEQYFGPGTRLTVT.

Here the CDR3 reads CASSPGTGTIYGYTF. The CDR3 nucleotides are TGCGCCAGCAGCCCAGGGACAGGGACGATCTATGGCTACACCTTC. This sequence joins TRBV4-3 and TRBJ1-2; 9 bases fit TRBD1. CDR3 length: 15 amino acids. V shed 4 bases and J 4 bases; nucleotides not matched to a gene: 7. CDR1 LGHNA and CDR2 YSLEER come from the germline V gene.

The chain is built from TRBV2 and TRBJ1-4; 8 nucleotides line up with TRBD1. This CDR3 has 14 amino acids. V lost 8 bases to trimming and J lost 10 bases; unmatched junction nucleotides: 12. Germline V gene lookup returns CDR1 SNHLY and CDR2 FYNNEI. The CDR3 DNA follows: TGTGCCAGCGGTACGGACAGGGAGGATAGAAAACTGTTTTTT. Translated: CASGTDREDRKLFF.

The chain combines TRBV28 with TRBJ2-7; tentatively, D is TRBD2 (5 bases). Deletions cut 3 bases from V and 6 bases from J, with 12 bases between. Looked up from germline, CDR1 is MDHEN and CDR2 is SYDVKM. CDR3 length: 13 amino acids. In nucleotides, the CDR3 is TGTGCCAGCAGTTTTGGTACGGGAACCGAGCAGTACTTC. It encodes CASSFGTGTEQYF.

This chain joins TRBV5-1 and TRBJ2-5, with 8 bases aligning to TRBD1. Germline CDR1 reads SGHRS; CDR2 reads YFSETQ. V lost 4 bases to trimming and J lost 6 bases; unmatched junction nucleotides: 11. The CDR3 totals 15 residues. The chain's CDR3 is CASSQLFDRGKTQYF. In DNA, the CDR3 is TGCGCCAGCAGCCAACTCTTTGACAGGGGCAAGACCCAGTACTTC.

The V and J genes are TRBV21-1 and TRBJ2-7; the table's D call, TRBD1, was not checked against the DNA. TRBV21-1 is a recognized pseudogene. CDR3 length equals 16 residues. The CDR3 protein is CASSKVGQVGIYEQYF. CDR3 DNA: TGTGCCAGCAGCAAAGTAGGACAAGTCGGAATCTACGAGCAGTACTTC.

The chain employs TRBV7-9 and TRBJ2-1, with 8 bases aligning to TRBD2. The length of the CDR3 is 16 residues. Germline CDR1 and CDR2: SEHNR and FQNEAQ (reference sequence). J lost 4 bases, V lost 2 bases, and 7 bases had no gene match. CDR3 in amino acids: CASSLRRGGEYNEQFF. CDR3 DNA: TGTGCCAGCAGCTTACGACGGGGGGGCGAATACAATGAGCAGTTCTTC.

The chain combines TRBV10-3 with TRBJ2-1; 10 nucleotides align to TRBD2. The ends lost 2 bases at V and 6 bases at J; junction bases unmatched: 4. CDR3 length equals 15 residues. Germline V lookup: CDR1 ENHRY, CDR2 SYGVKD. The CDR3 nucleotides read TGTGCCATCAGTGAGCTAGCGGGGGCCGCCAATGAGCAGTTCTTC. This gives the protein CAISELAGAANEQFF.